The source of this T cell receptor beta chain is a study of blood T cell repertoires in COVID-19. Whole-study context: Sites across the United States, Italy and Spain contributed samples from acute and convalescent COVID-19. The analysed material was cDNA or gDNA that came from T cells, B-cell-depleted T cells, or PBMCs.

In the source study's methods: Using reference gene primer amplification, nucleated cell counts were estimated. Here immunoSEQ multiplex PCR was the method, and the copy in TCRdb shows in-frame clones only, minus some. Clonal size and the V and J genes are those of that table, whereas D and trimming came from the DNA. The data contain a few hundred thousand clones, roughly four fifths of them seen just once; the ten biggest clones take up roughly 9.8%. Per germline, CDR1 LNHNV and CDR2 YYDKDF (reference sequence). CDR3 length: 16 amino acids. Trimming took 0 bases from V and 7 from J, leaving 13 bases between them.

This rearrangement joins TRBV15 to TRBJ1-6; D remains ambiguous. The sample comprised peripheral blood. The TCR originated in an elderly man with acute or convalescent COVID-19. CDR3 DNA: TGTGCCACCAGCAGAGATCCGAGCCCCGGGAATTCACCCCTCCACTTT. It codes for CATSRDPSPGNSPLHF.